This T cell receptor (beta chain) is drawn from a study of T cell responses to AZD1222 COVID-19 vaccine. Study context: Whether given at about 4 or about 12 weeks, second doses were pooled. Study-wide results and limits: Spike-specific TCR depth and breadth grew after two AZD1222 doses. Repertoire sampling was restricted to post-peak T cell response timepoints. Donor demographics were predominantly white British with a female majority; clonal diversity may be underestimated.

For this clone: The antigen remains undetermined.

TCRdb keeps only in-frame clones here, not all; method: immunoSEQ multiplex PCR. The sample contains around 160,000 clones, 89% of which appear only once. The V gene lost 8 bases and the J gene lost 7 bases, with 11 bases spanning the gap. CDR3 length equals 12 residues. Germline CDR1 is MDHEN and CDR2 is SYDVKM. The starting material was peripheral blood, obtained on day 0 of AZD1222 vaccination. This receptor was taken from an adult in good health. The chain links TRBV28 to TRBJ1-4, with D unclear. CDR3 nucleotides: TGTGCCAGCGAGAGGGTCGGTGAAAAACTGTTTTTT. This gives the protein CASERVGEKLFF.